The clone carrying this T cell receptor beta chain appeared a few times. The data derive from a study of blood T cell repertoires in COVID-19. Participants were aged about 18 to 95 years, lived in 20 to 30 US areas, and enrolled virtually. Libraries were prepared by immunoSEQ multiplex PCR; TCRdb keeps only in-frame clonotypes and omits some of them. The repertoire includes 250,000 to 350,000 clones, approximately 85% of them detected once, and approximately 1% sits in the top ten. The CDR3 is 15 amino acids. The V gene lost 0 bases and the J gene lost 3 bases, with 11 bases spanning the gap. CDR1 and CDR2 from the germline V gene are LNHDA and SQIVND (reference sequence).

This TCR was recovered from a woman in her 30s who had recovered from COVID-19. V and J are TRBV19 and TRBJ1-2, with D unresolved. Specimen: PBMCs or T cells enriched from blood (not recorded which). The DNA for the CDR3 is TGTGCCAGTAGTATAGAGCCCACGGGTTACTATGGCTACACCTTC. Amino acid sequence: CASSIEPTGYYGYTF.